This TCR beta chain was obtained from a study of blood T cell repertoires in COVID-19 (dated by TCRdb to the early 2020s). About the investigation overall: Samples from collaborators originated in the United States, Italy and Spain and spanned both the acute and convalescent phases of COVID-19. The material from the prospective study consisted of cDNA or gDNA derived from T cells, B-cell-depleted T cells, or PBMCs. Deeply sampled blood TCRbeta repertoires from subjects exposed to, actively infected with, or recovered from COVID-19 were included in the dataset. A freely available public database, intended as a resource for researchers studying the immune response to SARS-CoV-2, is where the repertoires were released. The samples were drawn from two sources: the first 160 participants of the ongoing ImmuneRACE study, and 950 to 1,500 subjects contributed by 6 global collaborators. Nearly every sample came with metadata listing a de-identified subject ID, COVID-19 status, age in years and sex. Where available, HLA class I and class II types were taken from metadata supplied by the sample provider and were not determined by assay-based typing.

Points the paper makes about the study in general: How much clinical and demographic metadata was included differed by source and by participant, and the metadata was provided uncurated.

Turning to this clone: What antigen it recognizes has not been identified. One base away there is no much larger clone; base qualities are not given.

TCRbeta CDR3 regions were amplified from genomic DNA using the immunoSEQ Assay, a bias-controlled multiplex PCR. Regarding the original processing steps: Within the assay, amplification of reference gene primers was used to estimate how many nucleated cells each sample contained. Sequence reads were collapsed and filtered to measure the absolute abundance of every unique TCRbeta CDR3 rearrangement. For each sample, productive Simpson clonality was calculated as the square root of Simpson's diversity index over productive rearrangements. TCRdb carries this immuneACCESS record with in-frame sequences only. Its versions omit some clonotypes, under half of them owing to an unresolved V gene in the studies checked, with the rest unexplained. That table furnishes V, J and clone size, whereas the DNA furnished D and trimming. Counted in this sample were hundreds of thousands of clones; about four fifths of them appeared once. The ten largest clones take up around 3.3% of the sample.

V loses 2 bases at its end and J loses 8 bases; junction bases beyond the gene matches: 6. Per the germline V gene (reference sequence), PRHDT is the CDR1 and FYEKMQ is the CDR2. Including cysteine and phenylalanine, the CDR3 has 16 amino acids. Only the CDR3 DNA is retained, 48 bases long and in frame from the first base. Whole blood was collected in K2EDTA tubes by collaborating institutions according to the institutions' own protocols. For TCRbeta analysis, collaborators shipped samples as frozen whole blood, isolated PBMCs, or DNA extracted from either of those sample types. The rearrangement combines TRBV13 with TRBJ1-4, and 12 bases in between align with TRBD1. This clonotype originated in a woman aged 80 or over with acute or convalescent COVID-19. Sequenced input: peripheral blood. The DNA sequence is as follows: TGTGCCAGCAGCTTAAATTACGGGACAGGGGGCGAAAAACTGTTTTTT. It specifies CASSLNYGTGGEKLFF. The CDR3, completed at both ends by the reference TRBV13 and TRBJ1-4 genes, gives the full variable domain AAGVIQSPRHLIKEKRETATLKCYPIPRHDTVYWYQQGPGQDPQFLISFYEKMQSDKGSIPDRFSAQQFSDYHSELNMSSLELGDSALYFCASSLNYGTGGEKLFFGSGTQLSVL.